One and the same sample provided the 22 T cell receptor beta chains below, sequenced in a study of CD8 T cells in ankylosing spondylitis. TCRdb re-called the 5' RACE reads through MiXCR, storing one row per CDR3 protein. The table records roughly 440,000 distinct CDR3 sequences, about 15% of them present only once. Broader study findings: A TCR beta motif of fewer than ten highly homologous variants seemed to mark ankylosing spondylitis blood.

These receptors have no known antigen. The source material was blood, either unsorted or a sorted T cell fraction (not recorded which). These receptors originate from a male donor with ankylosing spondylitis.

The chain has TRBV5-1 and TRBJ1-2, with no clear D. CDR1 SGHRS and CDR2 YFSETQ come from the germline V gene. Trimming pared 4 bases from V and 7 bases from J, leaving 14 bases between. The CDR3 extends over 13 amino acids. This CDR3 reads CASSPEVRVGYTF. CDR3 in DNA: TGCGCCAGCAGCCCGGAGGTTAGGGTTGGCTACACCTTC.

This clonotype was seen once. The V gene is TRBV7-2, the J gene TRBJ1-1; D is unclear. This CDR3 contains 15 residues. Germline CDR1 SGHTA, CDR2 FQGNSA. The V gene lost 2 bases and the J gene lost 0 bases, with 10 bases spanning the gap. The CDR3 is CASSLFGSMNTEAFF. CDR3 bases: TGTGCCAGCAGCTTATTCGGGAGCATGAACACTGAAGCTTTCTTT.

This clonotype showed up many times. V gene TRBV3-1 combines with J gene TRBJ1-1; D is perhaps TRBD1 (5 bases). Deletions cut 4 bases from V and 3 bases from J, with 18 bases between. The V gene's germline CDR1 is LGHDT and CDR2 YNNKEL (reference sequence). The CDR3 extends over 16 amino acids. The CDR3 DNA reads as TGTGCCAGCAGCCCCTGGCTTGGGGGTGGGGACACTGAAGCTTTCTTT. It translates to CASSPWLGGGDTEAFF.

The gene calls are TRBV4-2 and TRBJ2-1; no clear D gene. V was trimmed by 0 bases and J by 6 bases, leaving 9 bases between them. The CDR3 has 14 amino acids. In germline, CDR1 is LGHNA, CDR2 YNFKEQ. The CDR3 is CASSQESRTNEQFF. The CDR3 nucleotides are TGTGCCAGCAGCCAAGAATCCAGGACCAATGAGCAGTTCTTC.

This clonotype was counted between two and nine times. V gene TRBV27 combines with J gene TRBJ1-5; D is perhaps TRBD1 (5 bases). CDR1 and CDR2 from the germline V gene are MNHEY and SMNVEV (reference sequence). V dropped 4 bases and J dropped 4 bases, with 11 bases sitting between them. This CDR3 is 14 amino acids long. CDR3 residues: CASSWAGPNQPQHF. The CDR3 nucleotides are TGTGCCAGCAGTTGGGCAGGGCCTAATCAGCCCCAGCATTTT.

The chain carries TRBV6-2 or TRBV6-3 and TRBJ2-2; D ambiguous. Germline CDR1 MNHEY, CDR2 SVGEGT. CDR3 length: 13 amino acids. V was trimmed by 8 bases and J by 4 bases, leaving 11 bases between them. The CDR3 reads CASRLTSTGELFF. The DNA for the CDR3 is TGTGCCAGCCGACTGACAAGCACCGGGGAGCTGTTTTTT.

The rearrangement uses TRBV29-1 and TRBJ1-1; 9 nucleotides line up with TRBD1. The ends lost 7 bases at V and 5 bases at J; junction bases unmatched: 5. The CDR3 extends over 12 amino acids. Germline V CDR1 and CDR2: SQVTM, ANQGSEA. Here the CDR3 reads CSGQQGATEAFF. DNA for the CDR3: TGCAGCGGCCAACAGGGGGCGACTGAAGCTTTCTTT. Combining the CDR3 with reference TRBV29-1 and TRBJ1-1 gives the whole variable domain SAVISQKPSRDICQRGTSLTIQCQVDSQVTMMFWYRQQPGQSLTLIATANQGSEATYESGFVIDKFPISRPNLTFSTLTVSNMSPEDSSIYLCSGQQGATEAFFGQGTRLTVV.

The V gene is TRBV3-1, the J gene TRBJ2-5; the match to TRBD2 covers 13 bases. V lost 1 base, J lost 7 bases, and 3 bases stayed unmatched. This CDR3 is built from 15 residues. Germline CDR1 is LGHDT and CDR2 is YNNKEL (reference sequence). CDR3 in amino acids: CASSQVGLAGRTQYF. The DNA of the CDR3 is TGTGCCAGCAGCCAAGTGGGACTAGCGGGGAGGACCCAGTACTTC.

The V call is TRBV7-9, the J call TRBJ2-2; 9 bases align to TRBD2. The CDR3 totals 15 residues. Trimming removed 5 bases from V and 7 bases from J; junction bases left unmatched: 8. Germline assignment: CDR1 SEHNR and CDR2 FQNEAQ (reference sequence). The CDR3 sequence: CASSRRRGGIGELFF. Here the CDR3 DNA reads TGTGCCAGCAGCCGACGGCGGGGGGGCATCGGGGAGCTGTTTTTT.

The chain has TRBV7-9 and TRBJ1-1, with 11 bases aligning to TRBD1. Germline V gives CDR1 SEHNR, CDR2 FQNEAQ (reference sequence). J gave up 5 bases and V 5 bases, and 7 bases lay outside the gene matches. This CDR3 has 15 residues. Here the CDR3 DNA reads TGTGCCAGCAGCGCGGAGGGGACAGGGGGAACTGAAGCTTTCTTT. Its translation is CASSAEGTGGTEAFF.

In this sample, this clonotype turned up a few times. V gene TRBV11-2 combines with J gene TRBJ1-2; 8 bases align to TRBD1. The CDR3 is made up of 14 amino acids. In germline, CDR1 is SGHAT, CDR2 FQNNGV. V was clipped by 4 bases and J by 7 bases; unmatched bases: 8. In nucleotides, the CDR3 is TGTGCCAGCAGCTCGGCAGGGGGCCGGGTTGGCTACACCTTC. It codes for CASSSAGGRVGYTF.

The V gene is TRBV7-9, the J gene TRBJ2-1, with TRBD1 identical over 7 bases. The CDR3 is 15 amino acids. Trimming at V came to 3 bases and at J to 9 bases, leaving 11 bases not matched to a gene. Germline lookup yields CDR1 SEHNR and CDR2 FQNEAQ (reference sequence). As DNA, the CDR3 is TGTGCCAGCAGCTTGGCCGGGGACAGAGTTCCTGAGCAGTTCTTC. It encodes CASSLAGDRVPEQFF. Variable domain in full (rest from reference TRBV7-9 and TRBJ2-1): DTGVSQNPRHKITKRGQNVTFRCDPISEHNRLYWYRQTLGQGPEFLTYFQNEAQLEKSRLLSDRFSAERPKGSFSTLEIQRTEQGDSAMYLCASSLAGDRVPEQFFGPGTRLTVL.

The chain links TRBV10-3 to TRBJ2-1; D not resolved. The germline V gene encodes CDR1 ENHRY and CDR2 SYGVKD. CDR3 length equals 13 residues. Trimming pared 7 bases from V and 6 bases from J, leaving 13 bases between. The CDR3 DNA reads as TGTGCCATCATGGAGAGAATAGGCAATGAGCAGTTCTTC. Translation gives CAIMERIGNEQFF.

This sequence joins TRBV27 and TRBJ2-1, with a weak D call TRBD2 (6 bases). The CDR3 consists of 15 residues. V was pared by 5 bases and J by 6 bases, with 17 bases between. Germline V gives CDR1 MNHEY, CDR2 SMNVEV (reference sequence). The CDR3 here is CASSLKGGPANEQFF. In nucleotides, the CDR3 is TGTGCCAGCAGTCTTAAAGGAGGGCCCGCCAATGAGCAGTTCTTC.

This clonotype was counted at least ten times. CDR3 in DNA: TGCGCCAGCAGCTCCGGGCCTAGGAATGAGCAGTTCTTC. It encodes CASSSGPRNEQFF. This sequence joins TRBV5-1 and TRBJ2-1; D gene unclear. Looked up from germline, CDR1 is SGHRS and CDR2 is YFSETQ. The CDR3 runs to 13 residues. V was clipped by 3 bases and J by 7 bases, with 11 bases between them.

CDR3 sequence: CASSSSGTGKYQPQHF. The CDR3 DNA reads TGTGCCAGCAGTTCCTCCGGGACAGGGAAATATCAGCCCCAGCATTTT. The V call is TRBV28, the J call TRBJ1-5; 9 nucleotides match TRBD1. CDR3 length: 16 residues. CDR1 is MDHEN, CDR2 SYDVKM, per germline. V lost 4 bases to trimming and J lost 5 bases; unmatched junction nucleotides: 9. The variable domain in full, with the rest retrieved from reference TRBV28 and TRBJ1-5, is DVKVTQSSRYLVKRTGEKVFLECVQDMDHENMFWYRQDPGLGLRLIYFSYDVKMKEKGDIPEGYSVSREKKERFSLILESASTNQTSMYLCASSSSGTGKYQPQHFGDGTRLSIL.

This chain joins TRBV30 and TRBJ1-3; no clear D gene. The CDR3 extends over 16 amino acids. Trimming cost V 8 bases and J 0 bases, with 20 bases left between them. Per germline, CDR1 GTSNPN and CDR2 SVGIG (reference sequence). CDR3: CARTPGGADSGNTIYF. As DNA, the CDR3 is TGTGCCCGAACCCCCGGAGGAGCGGACTCTGGAAACACCATATATTTT.

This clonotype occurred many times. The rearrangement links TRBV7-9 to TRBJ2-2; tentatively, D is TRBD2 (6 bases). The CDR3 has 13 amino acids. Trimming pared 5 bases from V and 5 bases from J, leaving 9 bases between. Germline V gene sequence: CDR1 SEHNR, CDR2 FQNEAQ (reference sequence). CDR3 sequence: CASSTRETGELFF. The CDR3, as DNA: TGTGCCAGCAGCACACGGGAGACCGGGGAGCTGTTTTTT. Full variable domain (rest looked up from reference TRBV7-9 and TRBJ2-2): DTGVSQNPRHKITKRGQNVTFRCDPISEHNRLYWYRQTLGQGPEFLTYFQNEAQLEKSRLLSDRFSAERPKGSFSTLEIQRTEQGDSAMYLCASSTRETGELFFGEGSRLTVL.

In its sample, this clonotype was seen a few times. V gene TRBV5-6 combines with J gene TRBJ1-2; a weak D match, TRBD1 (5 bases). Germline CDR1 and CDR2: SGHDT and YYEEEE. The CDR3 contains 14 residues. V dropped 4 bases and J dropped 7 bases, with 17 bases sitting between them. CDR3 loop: CASSPPPGDSGYTF. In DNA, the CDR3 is TGTGCCAGCAGCCCGCCCCCGGGGGACTCTGGCTACACCTTC.

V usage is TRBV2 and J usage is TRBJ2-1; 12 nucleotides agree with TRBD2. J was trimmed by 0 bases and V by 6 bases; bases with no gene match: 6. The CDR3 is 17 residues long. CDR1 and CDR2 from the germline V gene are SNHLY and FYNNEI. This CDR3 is CASRGLAGAISYNEQFF. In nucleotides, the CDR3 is TGTGCCAGCAGGGGACTAGCGGGTGCCATCTCCTACAATGAGCAGTTCTTC.

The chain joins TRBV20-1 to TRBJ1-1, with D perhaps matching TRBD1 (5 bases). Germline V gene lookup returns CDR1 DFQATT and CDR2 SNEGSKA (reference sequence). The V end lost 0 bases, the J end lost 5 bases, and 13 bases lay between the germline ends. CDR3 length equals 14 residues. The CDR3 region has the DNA TGCAGTGCTAGAGAGGTGAATGGGGGGACTGAAGCTTTCTTT. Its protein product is CSAREVNGGTEAFF.

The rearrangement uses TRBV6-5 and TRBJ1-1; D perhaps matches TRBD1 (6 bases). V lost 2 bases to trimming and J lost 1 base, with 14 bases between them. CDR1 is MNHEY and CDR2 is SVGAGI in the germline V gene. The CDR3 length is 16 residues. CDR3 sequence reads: CASSYGPGAPNTEAFF. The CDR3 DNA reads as TGTGCCAGCAGTTACGGTCCAGGGGCCCCGAACACTGAAGCTTTCTTT.